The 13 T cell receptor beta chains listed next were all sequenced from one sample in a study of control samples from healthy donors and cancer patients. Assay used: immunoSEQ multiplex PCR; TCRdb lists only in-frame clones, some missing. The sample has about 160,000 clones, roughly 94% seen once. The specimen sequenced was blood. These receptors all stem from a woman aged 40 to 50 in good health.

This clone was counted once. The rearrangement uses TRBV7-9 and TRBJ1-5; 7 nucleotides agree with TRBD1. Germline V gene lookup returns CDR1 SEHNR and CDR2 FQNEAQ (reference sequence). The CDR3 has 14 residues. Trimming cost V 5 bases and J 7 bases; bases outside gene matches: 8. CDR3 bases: TGTGCCAGCAGCCAGGGGGGGGCAAGGCAGCCCCAGCATTTT. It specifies CASSQGGARQPQHF.

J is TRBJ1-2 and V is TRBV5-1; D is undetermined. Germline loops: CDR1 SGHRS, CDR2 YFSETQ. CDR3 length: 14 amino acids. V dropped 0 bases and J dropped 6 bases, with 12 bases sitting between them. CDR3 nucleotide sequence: TGCGCCAGCAGCTTGGACGGACGGAACGATGGCTACACCTTC. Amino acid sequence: CASSLDGRNDGYTF.

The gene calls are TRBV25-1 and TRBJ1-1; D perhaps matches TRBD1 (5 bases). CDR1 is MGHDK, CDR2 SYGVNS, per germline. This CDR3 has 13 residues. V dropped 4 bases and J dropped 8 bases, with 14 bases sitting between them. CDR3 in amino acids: CASSGYRRGEAFF. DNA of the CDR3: TGTGCCAGCAGTGGATACAGGAGAGGGGAAGCTTTCTTT. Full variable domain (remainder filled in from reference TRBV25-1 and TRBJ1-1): EADIYQTPRYLVIGTGKKITLECSQTMGHDKMYWYQQDPGMELHLIHYSYGVNSTEKGDLSSESTVSRIRTEHFPLTLESARPSHTSQYLCASSGYRRGEAFFGQGTRLTVV.

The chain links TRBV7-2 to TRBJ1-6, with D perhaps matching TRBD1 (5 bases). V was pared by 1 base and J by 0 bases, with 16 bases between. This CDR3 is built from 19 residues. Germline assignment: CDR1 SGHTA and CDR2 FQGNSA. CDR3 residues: CASSLGVGDSLSYNSPLHF. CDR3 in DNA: TGTGCCAGCAGCTTAGGAGTAGGGGATAGCCTCTCCTATAATTCACCCCTCCACTTT.

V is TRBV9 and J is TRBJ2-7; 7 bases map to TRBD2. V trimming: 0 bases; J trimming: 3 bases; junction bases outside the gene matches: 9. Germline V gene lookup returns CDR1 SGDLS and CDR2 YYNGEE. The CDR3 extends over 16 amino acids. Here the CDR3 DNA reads TGTGCCAGCAGCGTAGGGGGTCTAGCGGAGGGCTACGAGCAGTACTTC. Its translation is CASSVGGLAEGYEQYF.

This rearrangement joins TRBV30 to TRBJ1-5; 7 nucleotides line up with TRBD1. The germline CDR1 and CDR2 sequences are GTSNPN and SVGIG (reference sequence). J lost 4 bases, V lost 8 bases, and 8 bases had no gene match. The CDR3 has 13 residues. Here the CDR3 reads CAQGGRENQPQHF. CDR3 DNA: TGTGCCCAGGGGGGTCGGGAAAATCAGCCCCAGCATTTT.

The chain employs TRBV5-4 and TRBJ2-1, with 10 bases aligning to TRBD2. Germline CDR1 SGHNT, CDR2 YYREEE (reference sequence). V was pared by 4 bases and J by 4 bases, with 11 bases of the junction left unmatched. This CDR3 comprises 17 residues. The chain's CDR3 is CASSLLKTSGLYNEQFF. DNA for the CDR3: TGTGCCAGCAGCCTATTGAAGACTAGCGGGCTGTACAATGAGCAGTTCTTC.

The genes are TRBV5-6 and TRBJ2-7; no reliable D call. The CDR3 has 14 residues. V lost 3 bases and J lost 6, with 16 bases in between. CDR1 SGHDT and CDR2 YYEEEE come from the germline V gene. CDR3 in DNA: TGTGCCAGCAGCTCCCTCGGCCTGCCTGGCGAGCAGTACTTC. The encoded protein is CASSSLGLPGEQYF.

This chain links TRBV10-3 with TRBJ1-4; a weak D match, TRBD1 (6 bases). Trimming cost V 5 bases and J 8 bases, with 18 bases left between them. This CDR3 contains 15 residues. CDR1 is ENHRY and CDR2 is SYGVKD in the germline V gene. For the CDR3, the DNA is TGTGCCATCAGTCTTGGGACCACAGGGAACGAAAAACTGTTTTTT. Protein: CAISLGTTGNEKLFF.

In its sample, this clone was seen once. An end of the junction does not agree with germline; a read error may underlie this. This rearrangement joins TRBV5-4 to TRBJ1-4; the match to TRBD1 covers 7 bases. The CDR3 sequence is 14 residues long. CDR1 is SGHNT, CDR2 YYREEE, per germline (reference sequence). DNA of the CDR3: TGTGCCAGCTCCCCAGACAGGGCGCATGAAAAGCTGTTTTTT. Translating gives CASSPDRAHEKLFF.

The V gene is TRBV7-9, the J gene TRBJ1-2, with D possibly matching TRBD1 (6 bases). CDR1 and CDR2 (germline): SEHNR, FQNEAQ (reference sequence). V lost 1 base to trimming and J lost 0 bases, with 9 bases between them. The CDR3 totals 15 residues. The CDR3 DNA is TGTGCCAGCAGCTTAGTGACAGGAGCTAACTATGGCTACACCTTC. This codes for CASSLVTGANYGYTF.

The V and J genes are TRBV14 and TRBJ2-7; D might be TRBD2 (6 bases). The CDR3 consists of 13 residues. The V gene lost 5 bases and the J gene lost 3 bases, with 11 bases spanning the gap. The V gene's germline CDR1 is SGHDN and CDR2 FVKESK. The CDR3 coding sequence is TGTGCCAGCAGCTTCGGGGGTTACTACGAGCAGTACTTC. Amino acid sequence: CASSFGGYYEQYF.

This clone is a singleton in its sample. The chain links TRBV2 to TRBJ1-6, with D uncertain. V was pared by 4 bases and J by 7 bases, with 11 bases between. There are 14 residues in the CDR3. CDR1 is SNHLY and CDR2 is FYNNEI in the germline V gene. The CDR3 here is CASSGLAANSPLHF. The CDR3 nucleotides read TGTGCCAGCAGTGGACTGGCAGCGAATTCACCCCTCCACTTT.